These 26 T cell receptor beta chains came from one sample sequenced in a study of Ad26.COV2.S vaccination and SARS-CoV-2 variants. This sample's treatment: 15 to 20 received Ad26.COV2.S at low or high dose, single or two shots; roughly five received placebo; per-sample allocation not given. At day 63 after the first vaccine or placebo injection, samples were drawn. Repertoires were generated with immunoSEQ multiplex PCR, while TCRdb's copy carries only in-frame clones and drops some. The sample gives a few hundred thousand clones, roughly 90% of which show up once; approximately 4% is in the top ten. Sequenced material: peripheral blood, taken in a trial of Ad26.COV2.S vaccine versus placebo. The receptors stem from a person aged 18-65 years who received the Ad26.COV2.S COVID-19 vaccine or a placebo.

The chain is built from TRBV14 and TRBJ2-3, with D maybe TRBD2 (6 bases). There are 13 residues in the CDR3. With 10 bases removed from V and 1 base from J, the gap between germline ends came to 12 bases. Germline V gene lookup returns CDR1 SGHDN and CDR2 FVKESK. The CDR3 region is CATRAGRTDTQYF. The CDR3 region has the DNA TGTGCCACGAGGGCGGGACGCACAGATACGCAGTATTTT.

The chain uses TRBV15 and TRBJ1-2; no firm D call. The germline CDR1 and CDR2 sequences are LNHNV and YYDKDF (reference sequence). The V and J ends lost 4 bases and 4 bases respectively, with 10 bases between them. The CDR3 is 13 residues long. CDR3 sequence: CATSKKGTYGYTF. The CDR3 bases are TGTGCCACCAGCAAAAAGGGCACCTATGGCTACACCTTC.

The chain is built from TRBV3-1 (or the pseudogene TRBV3-2) and TRBJ1-5; D gene uncertain. CDR3 length: 14 amino acids. CDR1 LGHDT and CDR2 YNNKEL come from the germline V gene (reference sequence). Between the trimmed V and J ends, which lost 1 base and 1 base, there was a span of 5 bases. In nucleotides, the CDR3 is TGTGCCAGCAGCCAAGTGGGGAGCAATCAGCCCCAGCATTTT. This translates into CASSQVGSNQPQHF.

The rearrangement uses TRBV5-4 and TRBJ1-2; 8 bases line up with TRBD1. The ends lost 0 bases at V and 8 bases at J; junction bases unmatched: 9. Germline loops: CDR1 SGHNT, CDR2 YYREEE (reference sequence). The CDR3 spans 15 residues. The CDR3, as DNA: TGTGCCAGCAGCTTGGGAAGACAGGGGAGAATAGGCTACACCTTC. Translated, it gives CASSLGRQGRIGYTF.

The genes are TRBV28 and TRBJ2-1, with 7 bases matching TRBD1. Trimming cost V 5 bases and J 0 bases; bases outside gene matches: 4. CDR3 length equals 15 residues. In germline, CDR1 is MDHEN, CDR2 SYDVKM. Here the CDR3 reads CASSPRTGSYNEQFF. The CDR3 DNA is TGTGCCAGCAGTCCGAGGACAGGCTCCTACAATGAGCAGTTCTTC. Together with reference TRBV28 and TRBJ2-1, the CDR3 gives the full variable domain: DVKVTQSSRYLVKRTGEKVFLECVQDMDHENMFWYRQDPGLGLRLIYFSYDVKMKEKGDIPEGYSVSREKKERFSLILESASTNQTSMYLCASSPRTGSYNEQFFGPGTRLTVL.

The V and J genes are TRBV12-3 or TRBV12-4 and TRBJ1-3; D is possibly TRBD1 (5 bases). The ends were cut back, 3 bases at V and 4 bases at J, with 7 bases in the middle. This CDR3 comprises 13 residues. The CDR3 loop is CASSLTAGNTIYF. In nucleotides, the CDR3 is TGTGCCAGCAGTTTGACAGCCGGAAACACCATATATTTT.

The chain links TRBV4-3 to TRBJ1-2; the match to TRBD1 covers 7 bases. This CDR3 spans 14 amino acids. The V gene end was trimmed by 1 base and the J gene end by 6 bases; junction bases not matched to a gene: 5. The germline V gene encodes CDR1 LGHNA and CDR2 YSLEER. CDR3 nucleotides: TGCGCCAGCAGCCAAGCTATCGGGACAGATGGCTACACCTTC. As protein: CASSQAIGTDGYTF.

V and J are TRBV18 and TRBJ1-5; TRBD1 matches at 10 bases. Germline values: CDR1 KGHSH, CDR2 LQKENI. Losses at the gene ends were 3 bases for V and 7 bases for J; bases not matched to a gene: 3. CDR3 length equals 14 residues. The CDR3 DNA reads as TGTGCCAGCTCACCGACAGGGGGCGGACAGCCCCAGCATTTT. Its translation is CASSPTGGGQPQHF. The full variable domain, its missing parts supplied by reference TRBV18 and TRBJ1-5, is NAGVMQNPRHLVRRRGQEARLRCSPMKGHSHVYWYRQLPEEGLKFMVYLQKENIIDESGMPKERFSAEFPKEGPSILRIQQVVRGDSAAYFCASSPTGGGQPQHFGDGTRLSIL.

The chain employs TRBV28 and TRBJ2-7; 9 bases match TRBD2. This CDR3 is built from 14 residues. Germline V gives CDR1 MDHEN, CDR2 SYDVKM. Trimming took 6 bases from V and 5 from J; bases not matched to a gene: 8. This CDR3 reads CASSQTSGHHEQYF. DNA of the CDR3: TGTGCCAGCAGCCAGACTAGCGGACATCACGAGCAGTACTTC. Full variable domain (rest looked up from reference TRBV28 and TRBJ2-7): DVKVTQSSRYLVKRTGEKVFLECVQDMDHENMFWYRQDPGLGLRLIYFSYDVKMKEKGDIPEGYSVSREKKERFSLILESASTNQTSMYLCASSQTSGHHEQYFGPGTRLTVT.

V and J are TRBV19 and TRBJ2-3; D perhaps matches TRBD1 (5 bases). V was pared by 4 bases and J by 2 bases, with 22 bases between. The CDR3 length is 18 residues. Germline values: CDR1 LNHDA, CDR2 SQIVND (reference sequence). CDR3 residues: CASSTRSLRQNSTDTQYF. CDR3 nucleotide sequence: TGTGCCAGTAGTACGAGATCTCTTCGACAGAACTCCACAGATACGCAGTATTTT.

The chain employs TRBV10-1 and TRBJ2-3; D call uncertain. The CDR3 spans 12 residues. Trimming stripped 4 bases from V and 9 bases from J, with 11 bases between. Germline V lookup: CDR1 WNHNN, CDR2 SYGVQD (reference sequence). CDR3 region: CASSVPGGTQYF. The CDR3 DNA reads as TGCGCCAGCAGTGTACCCGGTGGGACGCAGTATTTT.

J is TRBJ2-2 and V is TRBV9; D is perhaps TRBD1 or TRBD2 (5 bases each). Trimming removed 4 bases at V and 3 bases at J, with 16 bases between. Germline CDR1 is SGDLS and CDR2 is YYNGEE. This CDR3 comprises 16 residues. DNA for the CDR3: TGTGCCAGCAGCCCCTCGAGGGGTATCGACACCGGGGAGCTGTTTTTT. Translated: CASSPSRGIDTGELFF.

The rearrangement uses TRBV5-4 and TRBJ2-1; D is ambiguous. The V end was cut by 0 bases, the J end by 0 bases, with 13 bases between. Germline V gene lookup returns CDR1 SGHNT and CDR2 YYREEE (reference sequence). The CDR3 has 17 amino acids. CDR3 loop: CASSLVFGRNSYNEQFF. For the CDR3, the DNA is TGTGCCAGCAGCTTGGTGTTTGGGCGCAACTCCTACAATGAGCAGTTCTTC.

The chain recombines TRBV19 with TRBJ2-7, with a tentative D call TRBD2 (6 bases). The germline gives CDR1 LNHDA, CDR2 SQIVND (reference sequence). This CDR3 comprises 12 residues. V was clipped by 5 bases and J by 7 bases, with 12 bases between them. The CDR3 here is CASSAGTLEQYF. The CDR3, as DNA: TGTGCCAGTAGTGCCGGGACTCTAGAGCAGTACTTC.

The chain employs TRBV6-2 or TRBV6-3 and TRBJ1-2, with TRBD1 as a possible D gene (6 bases). Deletions cut 6 bases from V and 4 bases from J, with 12 bases between. Germline V CDR1 and CDR2: MNHEY, SVGEGT. There are 13 residues in the CDR3. The CDR3 DNA follows: TGTGCCAGCAGCTTAGACAGGTTCTATGGCTACACCTTC. Amino acids: CASSLDRFYGYTF.

This clone was seen a handful of times. J is TRBJ1-1 and V is TRBV15; no definite D call. The germline V gene encodes CDR1 LNHNV and CDR2 YYDKDF (reference sequence). Trimming pared 1 base from V and 5 bases from J, leaving 11 bases between. CDR3 size: 14 residues. The CDR3 bases are TGTGCCACCAGCAGAGTCGAAGCGGGGACTGAAGCTTTCTTT. It encodes CATSRVEAGTEAFF.

This rearrangement joins TRBV19 to TRBJ2-1; D is perhaps TRBD2 (7 bases). Between the trimmed V and J ends, which lost 7 bases and 7 bases, there was a span of 20 bases. The length of the CDR3 is 15 residues. Germline assignment: CDR1 LNHDA and CDR2 SQIVND (reference sequence). The CDR3 sequence: CASTSTRGRGNEQFF. CDR3 nucleotides: TGTGCCAGTACTTCCACACGAGGGAGGGGGAATGAGCAGTTCTTC.

This rearrangement joins TRBV19 to TRBJ2-5, with 7 bases identical to TRBD2. Germline V gene sequence: CDR1 LNHDA, CDR2 SQIVND (reference sequence). Trimming removed 3 bases from V and 3 bases from J; junction bases left unmatched: 4. The CDR3 sequence is 14 residues long. As DNA, the CDR3 is TGTGCCAGTAGTATGAGGGCGGGGGAAGAGACCCAGTACTTC. Residues: CASSMRAGEETQYF.

Comments on this clone: Different DNA sequences within this sample yield the same CDR3. The V call is TRBV9, the J call TRBJ2-7; the D gene is possibly TRBD1 (5 bases). Trimming pared 0 bases from V and 2 bases from J, leaving 9 bases between. This CDR3 is built from 14 residues. CDR1 and CDR2 from the germline V gene are SGDLS and YYNGEE. This CDR3 is CASSVGQGPYEQYF. The CDR3 DNA sequence: TGTGCCAGCAGCGTAGGTCAGGGCCCCTACGAGCAGTACTTC.

This sequence joins TRBV7-2 and TRBJ1-1; no clear D gene. Germline CDR1 and CDR2: SGHTA and FQGNSA. This CDR3 has 15 residues. Trimming pared 5 bases from V and 0 bases from J, leaving 13 bases between. CDR3 DNA sequence: TGTGCCAGCAGCATCGGGCCCGCAATGAACACTGAAGCTTTCTTT. This gives the protein CASSIGPAMNTEAFF.

This clone was detected only a few times. The J gene is TRBJ1-1, the V gene TRBV6-2 or TRBV6-3, with D perhaps TRBD1 (6 bases). The V end was cut by 5 bases, the J end by 0 bases, with 10 bases between. The germline gives CDR1 MNHEY, CDR2 SVGEGT. This CDR3 is built from 14 residues. The CDR3 here is CASSGGVLNTEAFF. CDR3 bases: TGTGCCAGCAGTGGGGGCGTCCTGAACACTGAAGCTTTCTTT.

The rearrangement uses TRBV18 and TRBJ2-1, with 7 positions matching TRBD2. With V trimmed by 0 bases and J by 7 bases, 9 bases remained unmatched. CDR3 length: 16 residues. CDR1 is KGHSH and CDR2 is LQKENI in the germline V gene. The CDR3 spells CASSPPSKRGVNEQFF. DNA of the CDR3: TGTGCCAGCTCACCACCATCCAAGCGGGGCGTTAATGAGCAGTTCTTC.

The chain carries TRBV9 and TRBJ2-3, with D possibly being TRBD2 (7 bases). The CDR3 covers 12 residues. Germline CDR1 SGDLS, CDR2 YYNGEE. Trimming took 7 bases from V and 5 from J, leaving 11 bases between them. In DNA, the CDR3 is TGTGCCAGCGGGGGGGCGAGAGATACGCAGTATTTT. Its translation is CASGGARDTQYF.

V and J are TRBV30 and TRBJ2-1; TRBD1 agrees at 7 bases. From germline, CDR1 is GTSNPN and CDR2 SVGIG (reference sequence). Trimming removed 2 bases from V and 7 bases from J; junction bases left unmatched: 5. The CDR3 is 13 amino acids. The CDR3 loop reads CAWSWNRGNEQFF. Here the CDR3 DNA reads TGTGCCTGGAGTTGGAACAGGGGAAATGAGCAGTTCTTC.

V is TRBV11-2 and J is TRBJ1-4; tentative D call: TRBD1 (6 bases). Germline loops: CDR1 SGHAT, CDR2 FQNNGV. V lost 1 base, J lost 14 bases, and 17 bases lay in between. CDR3 length: 14 amino acids. CDR3 DNA: TGTGCCAGCAGCTTAGGGACAACAGGGAACAATCTGTTTTTT. Translating it yields CASSLGTTGNNLFF. The whole variable domain, remainder taken from reference TRBV11-2 and TRBJ1-4, is EAGVAQSPRYKIIEKRQSVAFWCNPISGHATLYWYQQILGQGPKLLIQFQNNGVVDDSQLPKDRFSAERLKGVDSTLKIQPAKLEDSAVYLCASSLGTTGNNLFFGSGTQLSVL.

This chain links TRBV27 with TRBJ1-1; D gene ambiguous. Germline lookup yields CDR1 MNHEY and CDR2 SMNVEV (reference sequence). V gave up 6 bases and J gave up 1 base, with 15 bases separating them. The CDR3 totals 15 residues. CDR3 protein: CASSPTRRGNTEAFF. The CDR3 coding sequence is TGTGCCAGCAGCCCCACCCGCCGGGGGAACACTGAAGCTTTCTTT.